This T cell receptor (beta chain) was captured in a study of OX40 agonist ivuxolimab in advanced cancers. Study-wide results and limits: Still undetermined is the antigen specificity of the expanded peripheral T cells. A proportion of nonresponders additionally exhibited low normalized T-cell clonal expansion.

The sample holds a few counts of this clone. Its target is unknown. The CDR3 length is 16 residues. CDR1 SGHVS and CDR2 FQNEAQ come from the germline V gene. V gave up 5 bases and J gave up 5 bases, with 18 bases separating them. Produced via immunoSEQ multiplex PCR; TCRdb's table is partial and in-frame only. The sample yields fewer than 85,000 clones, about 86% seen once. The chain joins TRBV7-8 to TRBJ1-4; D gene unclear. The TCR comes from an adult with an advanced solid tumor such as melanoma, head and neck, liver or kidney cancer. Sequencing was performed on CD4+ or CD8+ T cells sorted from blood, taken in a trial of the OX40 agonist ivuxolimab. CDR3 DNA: TGTGCCAGCAGCGTCCGACGCCTAGGCCTAAATGAAAAACTGTTTTTT. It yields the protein CASSVRRLGLNEKLFF.